This record covers a single T cell receptor (beta chain). Antigen: not known. Sequencing of DNA taken from cultured CD4+ T cells relied on the Oncomine TCR Beta short-read assay. TCRdb fed the PCR reads into MiXCR, producing one record per CDR3 protein. The table includes under 20,000 distinct CDR3 sequences, 40% detected once. The entry originates in a study of vaccination and CD4 T cells after COVID-19. Sample treatment: roughly 10-day PBMC culture with coronavirus spike peptide pools or control peptides (ViraFEST assay). By negative selection, CD4+ T cells were isolated once culture had run for about 10 days. This CDR3 has 14 amino acids. Trimming took 2 bases from V and 0 from J, leaving 8 bases between them. CDR1 SGDLS and CDR2 YYNGEE come from the germline V gene.

This receptor was identified in a human donor who had recovered from COVID-19. The chain has TRBV9 and TRBJ1-1; no firm D call. The starting material was CD4+ T cells from blood, cultured in vitro, obtained after SARS-CoV-2 vaccination. DNA of the CDR3: TGTGCCAGCAGCGTTACAGATCTGAACACTGAAGCTTTCTTT. It encodes CASSVTDLNTEAFF.